Sequencing of this T cell receptor beta chain was carried out in a study of blood T cell repertoires in COVID-19 (dated by TCRdb to between 2020 and 2021). In terms of the full investigation: Samples from collaborators originated in the United States, Italy and Spain and spanned both the acute and convalescent phases of COVID-19. Subjects who had been exposed to COVID-19, were actively infected with it, or had recovered from it provided the deeply sampled blood TCRbeta repertoires that made up the dataset. The material from the prospective study consisted of cDNA or gDNA derived from T cells, B-cell-depleted T cells, or PBMCs. Where HLA class I and class II types were available, the types were taken from metadata supplied by the sample provider, not from assay-based typing. The samples were drawn from two sources: the first 160 participants of the ongoing ImmuneRACE study, and 950 to 1,500 subjects contributed by 6 global collaborators. The sample metadata nearly always contained a de-identified subject ID, COVID-19 status, age in years and sex. The repertoires were released in a freely available public database meant as a resource for research on the immune response to SARS-CoV-2.

Collaborating institutions collected whole blood in K2EDTA tubes following their own protocols. For TCRbeta analysis, collaborators shipped samples in one of three forms: frozen whole blood, isolated PBMCs, or DNA extracted from either of those sample types. With respect to this clone: Its cognate antigen has yet to be identified. No base quality information exists; no much larger clone differs at one position.

TCRbeta CDR3 regions were amplified from genomic DNA using the immunoSEQ Assay, a bias-controlled multiplex PCR. On the authors' methods: Within the assay, amplification of reference gene primers was used to estimate how many nucleated cells each sample contained. To quantify the absolute abundance of each unique TCRbeta CDR3 rearrangement, sequence reads were collapsed and filtered. Productive Simpson clonality was computed per sample as the square root of Simpson's diversity index over productive rearrangements. Not all clones reach the TCRdb copy of this immuneACCESS table, which keeps in-frame sequences only. Checked studies attribute under half of the gap to unresolved V genes and leave the rest unexplained. V, J and clone size are taken as reported in that table, and D and trimming were inferred from the DNA itself. The sample records 70,000 or so clones, 90% of which are singletons. 1.4% to 1.5% of the sample is in the top ten clones.

Relative to germline, V is 3 bases shorter and J is 4 bases shorter, with 3 bases between their ends. Reading the germline V gene gives CDR1 MDHEN and CDR2 SYDVKM. The CDR3 holds 11 amino acids from the cysteine to the phenylalanine. Of all the DNA, just the CDR3 is kept, 33 bases in frame from base 1. What the work shows at the level of the full study, not this receptor alone: The amount of clinical and demographic metadata varied by source and participant and was provided uncurated.

Sequenced: peripheral blood. The receptor's source is a man between 45 and 60 years old with acute or convalescent COVID-19. Recombination joined TRBV28 with TRBJ1-1; a confident D gene designation cannot be given. The DNA reads TGTGCCAGCAGTTTCGGCACTGAAGCTTTCTTT. It codes for CASSFGTEAFF.